These 30 T cell receptor beta chains share one sample of origin, sequenced in a study of shared clonotypes between healthy human individuals. Produced via immunoSEQ multiplex PCR; TCRdb's table is partial and in-frame only. The sample yields 400,000 to 500,000 clones, 79% seen once. Sequenced sample: PBMCs. The source of these receptors is a woman aged 35 to 49 in good health. Some clones in this sample may be carry-over from other donors' samples.

The chain uses TRBV18 and TRBJ2-1; D perhaps matches TRBD2 (5 bases). The germline V and J ends were trimmed by 8 bases and 2 bases, with 13 bases remaining between them. Germline V gives CDR1 KGHSH, CDR2 LQKENI. The CDR3 consists of 14 residues. CDR3 DNA sequence: TGTGCCAGCACTACGCCCGGGGCCTACAATGAGCAGTTCTTC. Translating gives CASTTPGAYNEQFF.

The rearrangement joins TRBV27 to TRBJ1-2; perhaps TRBD1 as D (6 bases). CDR1 and CDR2 (germline): MNHEY, SMNVEV (reference sequence). V shed 6 bases and J shed 4 bases, with 12 bases lying between them. The CDR3 is 13 amino acids. The CDR3 loop is CASSQGWGYGYTF. CDR3 DNA: TGTGCCAGCAGCCAGGGGTGGGGCTATGGCTACACCTTC.

A remark on this clone: A much larger clone is a single base away; this may be a read error. CDR3 protein: CASSSNWSCEQYF. The CDR3 bases are TGTGCCAGCAGTTCCAACTGGTCCTGCGAGCAGTACTTC. V and J are TRBV2 and TRBJ2-7; the D is unclear. There are 13 residues in the CDR3. Germline CDR1 and CDR2: SNHLY and FYNNEI.

This chain links TRBV28 with TRBJ1-1; 11 bases fit TRBD1. Per the germline V gene, CDR1 is MDHEN and CDR2 is SYDVKM. The CDR3 is 16 amino acids. The V and J ends lost 5 bases and 0 bases, in that order; junction bases with no gene match: 5. The CDR3: CASSGQGAPLNTEAFF. The DNA for the CDR3 is TGTGCCAGCAGTGGACAGGGGGCGCCCCTGAACACTGAAGCTTTCTTT. The variable domain in full, completed from reference TRBV28 and TRBJ1-1, reads DVKVTQSSRYLVKRTGEKVFLECVQDMDHENMFWYRQDPGLGLRLIYFSYDVKMKEKGDIPEGYSVSREKKERFSLILESASTNQTSMYLCASSGQGAPLNTEAFFGQGTRLTVV.

The chain carries TRBV6-5 and TRBJ2-7; 7 positions agree with TRBD2. Germline lookup yields CDR1 MNHEY and CDR2 SVGAGI. J gave up 6 bases and V 4 bases, and 12 bases lay outside the gene matches. The CDR3 has 15 amino acids. In DNA form, the CDR3 reads TGTGCCAGCAGTTCACCGGGGTCAGGACTAGGCGAGCAGTACTTC. Amino acids: CASSSPGSGLGEQYF.

This chain joins TRBV28 and TRBJ1-2; D not resolved. V was trimmed by 2 bases and J by 8 bases, leaving 12 bases between them. The CDR3 is made up of 13 amino acids. The germline V gene encodes CDR1 MDHEN and CDR2 SYDVKM. CDR3 DNA sequence: TGTGCCAGCAGTTTACTCGGTGGAGAGGGCTACACCTTC. It specifies CASSLLGGEGYTF.

The chain joins TRBV5-1 to TRBJ2-7, with TRBD2 matching over 8 bases. This CDR3 contains 14 residues. The germline V gene encodes CDR1 SGHRS and CDR2 YFSETQ. The J segment lost 3 bases and the V segment lost 7 bases, leaving 9 bases of the junction unmatched. The CDR3, as DNA: TGCGCCAGCGGCTCGTCGGGGGGGCGCTACGAGCAGTACTTC. Translation: CASGSSGGRYEQYF. The variable domain in full, with the rest retrieved from reference TRBV5-1 and TRBJ2-7, is KAGVTQTPRYLIKTRGQQVTLSCSPISGHRSVSWYQQTPGQGLQFLFEYFSETQRNKGNFPGRFSGRQFSNSRSEMNVSTLELGDSALYLCASGSSGGRYEQYFGPGTRLTVT.

The chain's CDR3 is CASSRLQGTDTQYF. DNA of the CDR3: TGCGCCAGCAGCCGACTCCAAGGCACAGATACGCAGTATTTT. The V gene is TRBV4-1, the J gene TRBJ2-3; D uncertain. Trimming stripped 4 bases from V and 1 base from J, with 9 bases between. In germline, CDR1 is MGHRA, CDR2 YSYEKL. This CDR3 is built from 14 residues.

The CDR3 bases are TGTGCCAGCAGCTTCGACGGAACCTATGGCTACACCTTC. Amino acids: CASSFDGTYGYTF. The rearrangement joins TRBV7-9 to TRBJ1-2; D not resolved. V lost 3 bases to trimming and J lost 4 bases, with 9 bases between them. This CDR3 has 13 amino acids. Germline CDR1 is SEHNR and CDR2 is FQNEAQ (reference sequence).

This clone was counted a few times. Relative to the germline gene, one junction end is altered; a read error may explain this. This chain joins TRBV2 and TRBJ1-2; no reliable D call. The CDR3 is 12 amino acids. Germline loops: CDR1 SNHLY, CDR2 FYNNEI. This CDR3 reads CAGRWGFGGYTF. The CDR3 DNA follows: TGTGCCGGCAGGTGGGGATTTGGTGGCTACACCTTC.

The J gene is TRBJ1-3, the V gene TRBV7-9; the match to TRBD1 covers 12 bases. The length of the CDR3 is 17 residues. Per the germline V gene, CDR1 is SEHNR and CDR2 is FQNEAQ (reference sequence). The V segment lost 6 bases and the J segment 4 bases; nucleotides outside the gene matches: 10. The DNA of the CDR3 is TGTGCCAGCAGATCAAACGGGGACAGGGGGCAGGGAAACACCATATATTTT. Residues: CASRSNGDRGQGNTIYF. Drawing the rest from reference TRBV7-9 and TRBJ1-3, the complete variable domain is DTGVSQNPRHKITKRGQNVTFRCDPISEHNRLYWYRQTLGQGPEFLTYFQNEAQLEKSRLLSDRFSAERPKGSFSTLEIQRTEQGDSAMYLCASRSNGDRGQGNTIYFGEGSWLTVV.

The CDR3 loop reads CASSYSTGHQPQHF. As DNA, the CDR3 is TGTGCCAGCAGTTACTCGACAGGGCACCAGCCCCAGCATTTT. The J gene is TRBJ1-5, the V gene TRBV6-5, with 7 bases identical to TRBD1. Germline values: CDR1 MNHEY, CDR2 SVGAGI. This CDR3 contains 14 residues. Trimming cost V 0 bases and J 7 bases; bases outside gene matches: 3.

This rearrangement joins TRBV10-3 to TRBJ1-5; 9 nucleotides match TRBD1. Trimming removed 5 bases from V and 5 bases from J; junction bases left unmatched: 1. Germline CDR1 is ENHRY and CDR2 is SYGVKD. CDR3 length equals 13 residues. Here the CDR3 reads CAISRDRDQPQHF. Here the CDR3 DNA reads TGTGCCATCAGTAGGGACAGGGATCAGCCCCAGCATTTT.

The chain combines TRBV7-9 with TRBJ2-3; 7 positions agree with TRBD2. Looked up from germline, CDR1 is SEHNR and CDR2 is FQNEAQ (reference sequence). The CDR3 length is 15 residues. V trimming: 5 bases; J trimming: 2 bases; junction bases outside the gene matches: 7. CDR3 in DNA: TGTGCCAGCAGCGCTCTAGCGGAATCCACAGATACGCAGTATTTT. It encodes CASSALAESTDTQYF.

The chain has TRBV10-2 and TRBJ2-2; D possibly matches TRBD1 or TRBD2 (5 bases each). The length of the CDR3 is 15 residues. Trimming shortened V by 3 bases and J by 6 bases, and 14 bases separated the two germline ends. Germline values: CDR1 WSHSY, CDR2 SAAADI. This CDR3 reads CASSDTRDQPGELFF. In DNA, the CDR3 is TGCGCCAGCAGTGACACACGGGACCAGCCCGGGGAGCTGTTTTTT.

This rearrangement joins TRBV28 to TRBJ2-7, with D hard to call. Germline V CDR1 and CDR2: MDHEN, SYDVKM. Between the trimmed V and J ends, which lost 6 bases and 0 bases, there was a span of 12 bases. The CDR3 length is 14 residues. For the CDR3, the DNA is TGTGCCAGCAGGTCAACTCTCAGCTCCTACGAGCAGTACTTC. It is translated as CASRSTLSSYEQYF.

Worth noting for this clone: A far larger clone lies a single base away; this is likely a read error. The V call is TRBV2, the J call TRBJ2-7, with D tentatively TRBD1 (5 bases). The germline V and J ends were trimmed by 11 bases and 7 bases, with 24 bases remaining between them. Germline V lookup: CDR1 SNHLY, CDR2 FYNNEI. The CDR3 totals 14 residues. CDR3 coding DNA: TGTGCCTGCCTTAGATCAAACAGGCCGTTGGAGCAGTACTTC. Protein sequence: CACLRSNRPLEQYF. The full variable domain, its missing parts supplied by reference TRBV2 and TRBJ2-7, is EPEVTQTPSHQVTQMGQEVILRCVPISNHLYFYWYRQILGQKVEFLVSFYNNEISEKSEIFDDQFSVERPDGSNFTLKIRSTKLEDSAMYFCACLRSNRPLEQYFGPGTRLTVT.

The chain recombines TRBV29-1 with TRBJ2-7, with TRBD1 as a possible D gene (6 bases). From germline, CDR1 is SQVTM and CDR2 ANQGSEA. CDR3 length equals 12 residues. The germline V and J ends were trimmed by 6 bases and 2 bases, with 11 bases remaining between them. The CDR3 reads CSVVDRAYEQYF. The CDR3 DNA is TGCAGCGTAGTGGACAGAGCCTACGAGCAGTACTTC.

This chain links TRBV30 with TRBJ2-7, with D maybe TRBD1 (6 bases). The CDR3 contains 15 residues. Germline V lookup: CDR1 GTSNPN, CDR2 SVGIG (reference sequence). V was pared by 3 bases and J by 7 bases, with 22 bases between. The CDR3 here is CAWSWAQGRREEQYF. The CDR3 DNA reads TGTGCCTGGAGCTGGGCTCAGGGGCGTCGTGAAGAGCAGTACTTC.

The chain uses TRBV6-1 and TRBJ2-1; 8 positions agree with TRBD2. V trimming: 0 bases; J trimming: 3 bases; junction bases outside the gene matches: 1. The CDR3 length is 15 residues. Germline loops: CDR1 MNHNS, CDR2 SASEGT. The CDR3 sequence is CASSEASGSYNEQFF. CDR3 coding DNA: TGTGCCAGCAGTGAAGCGAGCGGGAGCTACAATGAGCAGTTCTTC.

V and J are TRBV7-9 and TRBJ2-5, with 9 positions matching TRBD2. The CDR3 extends over 14 amino acids. The germline CDR1 and CDR2 sequences are SEHNR and FQNEAQ (reference sequence). Trimming cost V 4 bases and J 4 bases; bases outside gene matches: 4. CDR3 DNA: TGTGCCAGCAGCTACTTTAGCGGGGGAGAGACCCAGTACTTC. It encodes CASSYFSGGETQYF. Using reference TRBV7-9 and TRBJ2-5 for the parts outside the CDR3, the full variable domain is DTGVSQNPRHKITKRGQNVTFRCDPISEHNRLYWYRQTLGQGPEFLTYFQNEAQLEKSRLLSDRFSAERPKGSFSTLEIQRTEQGDSAMYLCASSYFSGGETQYFGPGTRLLVL.

The chain has TRBV28 and TRBJ1-1; no definite D call. The germline CDR1 and CDR2 sequences are MDHEN and SYDVKM. The V and J ends lost 5 bases and 10 bases respectively, with 17 bases between them. The CDR3 totals 13 residues. The DNA of the CDR3 is TGTGCCAGCAGTATACCGGGCCCCCCGGGAGCTTTCTTT. This sequence encodes CASSIPGPPGAFF.

The CDR3 region has the DNA TGTGCCAGCAGCGCCGCACTAGCGGGAGTAAGCAAGACCCAGTACTTC. Translation gives CASSAALAGVSKTQYF. V and J are TRBV28 and TRBJ2-5; 11 nucleotides agree with TRBD2. Germline trimming cut 6 bases from V and 6 bases from J; bases unmatched to any gene: 12. Per the germline V gene, CDR1 is MDHEN and CDR2 is SYDVKM. CDR3 length: 16 amino acids.

This clone was observed once. The chain joins TRBV5-4 to TRBJ2-7, with 10 nucleotides matching TRBD2. Trimming cost V 0 bases and J 3 bases; bases outside gene matches: 3. CDR3 length equals 15 residues. Germline V gives CDR1 SGHNT, CDR2 YYREEE (reference sequence). In nucleotides, the CDR3 is TGTGCCAGCAGCTTGGTTAGCGGGGGGATCTACGAGCAGTACTTC. Its translation is CASSLVSGGIYEQYF.

V and J are TRBV5-1 and TRBJ2-1; tentative D call: TRBD2 (6 bases). CDR3 length: 13 amino acids. V dropped 9 bases and J dropped 4 bases, with 14 bases sitting between them. Germline CDR1 SGHRS, CDR2 YFSETQ. CDR3 in amino acids: CATRRDGYNEQFF. DNA of the CDR3: TGCGCCACCAGGCGGGACGGTTACAATGAGCAGTTCTTC.

This clone was seen a few times. V usage is TRBV18 and J usage is TRBJ1-1; a possible D gene is TRBD1 (5 bases). The V and J ends lost 3 bases and 5 bases respectively, with 13 bases between them. The length of the CDR3 is 14 residues. Per the germline V gene, CDR1 is KGHSH and CDR2 is LQKENI. The CDR3: CASSPQDWGTEAFF. The CDR3 DNA is TGTGCCAGCTCACCTCAGGACTGGGGGACTGAAGCTTTCTTT.

The chain is built from TRBV6-9 and TRBJ2-1; 9 bases map to TRBD2. Germline CDR1 is MNHGY and CDR2 is SVAAGI. The CDR3 has 20 amino acids. J gave up 6 bases and V 5 bases, and 23 bases lay outside the gene matches. The CDR3 here is CASSPPSTSGTGRSSNEQFF. The CDR3 DNA sequence: TGTGCCAGCAGTCCCCCCTCGACTAGCGGAACTGGTAGGTCGTCCAATGAGCAGTTCTTC.

The chain is built from TRBV16 and TRBJ1-5; TRBD1 might be the D (6 bases). CDR3 size: 15 residues. Germline CDR1 is KGHSY and CDR2 is FQNENV. The V gene lost 0 bases and the J gene lost 5 bases, with 11 bases spanning the gap. CDR3 sequence (DNA): TGTGCCAGCAGCCAATCGATGCCAGGGGATCAGCCCCAGCATTTT. Protein: CASSQSMPGDQPQHF.

V gene TRBV14 combines with J gene TRBJ1-2; tentative D call: TRBD1 (5 bases). Germline loops: CDR1 SGHDN, CDR2 FVKESK. This CDR3 is built from 16 residues. V lost 0 bases, J lost 2 bases, and 13 bases lay in between. As DNA, the CDR3 is TGTGCCAGCAGCCAAGATCGACAGCCCCGAAACTATGGCTACACCTTC. Translation: CASSQDRQPRNYGYTF.

The V gene is TRBV28, the J gene TRBJ2-3, with a weak D call TRBD1 (5 bases). Germline V gene data show CDR1 as MDHEN and CDR2 as SYDVKM. Trimming cost V 1 base and J 5 bases, with 13 bases left between them. The CDR3 covers 15 residues. In DNA, the CDR3 is TGTGCCAGCAGTTTATTGGCAGGGCAAGGAGATACGCAGTATTTT. Its translation is CASSLLAGQGDTQYF.